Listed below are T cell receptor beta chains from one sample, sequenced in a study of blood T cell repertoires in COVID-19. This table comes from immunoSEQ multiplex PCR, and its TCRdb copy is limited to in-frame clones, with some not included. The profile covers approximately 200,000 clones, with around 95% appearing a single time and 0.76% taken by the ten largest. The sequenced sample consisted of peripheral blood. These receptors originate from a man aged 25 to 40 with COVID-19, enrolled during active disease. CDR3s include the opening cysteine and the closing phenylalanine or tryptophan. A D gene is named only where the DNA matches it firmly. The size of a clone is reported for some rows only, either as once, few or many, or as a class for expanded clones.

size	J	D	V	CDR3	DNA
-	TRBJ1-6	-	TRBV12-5	CASGLYRENSPLHF	TGTGCTAGTGGTTTGTACAGGGAGAATTCACCCCTCCACTTT
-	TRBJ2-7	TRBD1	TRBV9	CASSTTGTGGYEQYF	TGTGCCAGCAGCACAACCGGGACAGGGGGCTACGAGCAGTACTTC
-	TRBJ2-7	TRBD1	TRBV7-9	CASSGRQGHEQYF	TGTGCCAGCAGCGGAAGACAGGGCCACGAGCAGTACTTC
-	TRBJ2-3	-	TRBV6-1	CASSESVGRDTQYF	TGTGCCAGCAGTGAAAGTGTGGGGAGAGATACGCAGTATTTT
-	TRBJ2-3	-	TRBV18	CASSPTRTEGDTQYF	TGTGCCAGCTCACCTACCCGGACGGAGGGAGATACGCAGTATTTT
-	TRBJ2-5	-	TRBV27	CASKTGSGNQETQYF	TGTGCCAGCAAGACCGGCTCCGGGAACCAAGAGACCCAGTACTTC
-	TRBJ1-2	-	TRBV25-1	CASSATTGGGYTF	TGTGCCAGCAGTGCCACCACAGGTGGTGGCTACACCTTC
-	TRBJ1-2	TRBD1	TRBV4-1	CASSQGHAGQGIRGYTF	TGCGCCAGCAGCCAAGGTCATGCGGGACAGGGAATTAGAGGCTACACCTTC
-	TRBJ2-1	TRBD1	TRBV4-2	CASSQESRQGAYEQFF	TGTGCCAGCAGCCAAGAATCCCGACAGGGGGCCTATGAGCAGTTCTTC
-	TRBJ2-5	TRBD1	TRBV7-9	CASSLGDRDQETQYF	TGTGCCAGCAGCTTAGGGGACAGGGACCAAGAGACCCAGTACTTC
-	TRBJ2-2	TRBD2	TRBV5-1	CASSLGLAGALSNTGELFF	TGCGCCAGCAGCTTGGGACTAGCGGGGGCCCTATCGAACACCGGGGAGCTGTTTTTT
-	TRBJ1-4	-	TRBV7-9	CASNGVYANEKLFF	TGTGCCAGCAACGGGGTCTACGCTAATGAAAAACTGTTTTTT
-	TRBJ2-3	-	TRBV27	CASSSSDGTDTQYF	TGTGCCAGCAGTTCCTCCGACGGGACAGATACGCAGTATTTT
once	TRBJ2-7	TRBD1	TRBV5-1	CASSPETGFTYEQYF	TGCGCCAGCAGCCCCGAGACAGGGTTCACCTACGAGCAGTACTTC
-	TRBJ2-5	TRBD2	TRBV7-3	CASSSALAGVSETQYF	TGTGCCAGCAGCTCGGCACTAGCGGGGGTATCAGAGACCCAGTACTTC
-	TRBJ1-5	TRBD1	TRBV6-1	CASSERDRRDQPQHF	TGTGCCAGCAGTGAAAGGGACAGGAGAGATCAGCCCCAGCATTTT
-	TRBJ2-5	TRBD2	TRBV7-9	CASSLPGLAGGETQYF	TGTGCCAGCAGCTTACCGGGACTAGCGGGGGGGGAGACCCAGTACTTC
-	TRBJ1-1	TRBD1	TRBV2	CAQTRTGVGTEAFF	TGTGCCCAGACGAGGACAGGGGTAGGGACTGAAGCTTTCTTT
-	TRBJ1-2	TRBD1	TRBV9	CASSVHQGADGYTF	TGTGCCAGCAGCGTTCACCAGGGGGCGGATGGCTACACCTTC
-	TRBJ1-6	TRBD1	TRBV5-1	CASSSGQGVNYNSPLHF	TGCGCCAGCAGCTCGGGGCAGGGGGTTAACTATAATTCACCCCTCCACTTT
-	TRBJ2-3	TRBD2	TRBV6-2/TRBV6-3	CASSYGTSGRSDTQYF	TGTGCCAGCAGTTATGGGACTAGCGGGCGCTCAGATACGCAGTATTTT
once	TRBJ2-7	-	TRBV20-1	CSARASYEQYF	TGCAGTGCTAGAGCGAGCTACGAGCAGTACTTC
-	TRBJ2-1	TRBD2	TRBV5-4	CASITMGRVENEQFF	TGTGCCAGCATCACAATGGGGAGGGTTGAAAATGAGCAGTTCTTC
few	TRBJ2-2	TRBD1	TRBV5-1	CASSTQGAGNTGELFF	TGCGCCAGCAGCACACAGGGGGCAGGGAACACCGGGGAGCTGTTTTTT
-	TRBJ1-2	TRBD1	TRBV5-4	CASSLGQGDYGYTF	TGTGCCAGCAGCTTGGGACAGGGAGACTATGGCTACACCTTC
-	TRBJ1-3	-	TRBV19	CASSLTGSGNTIYF	TGTGCCAGTAGTCTAACAGGGTCTGGAAACACCATATATTTT
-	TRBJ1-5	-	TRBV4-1	CASSQDLTVNQPQHF	TGCGCCAGCAGCCAAGATTTGACAGTCAATCAGCCCCAGCATTTT
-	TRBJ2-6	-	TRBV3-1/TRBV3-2	CASSQRSTGANVLTF	TGTGCCAGCAGCCAACGGAGTACTGGGGCCAACGTCCTGACTTTC
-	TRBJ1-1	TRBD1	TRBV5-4	CASSLDRGGAFF	TGTGCCAGCAGCTTGGACAGGGGGGGAGCTTTCTTT
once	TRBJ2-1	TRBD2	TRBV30	CAWSAGAGGGEQFF	TGTGCCTGGAGTGCAGGAGCGGGGGGTGGTGAGCAGTTCTTC
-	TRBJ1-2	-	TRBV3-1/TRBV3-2	CASSQEAQGHGYTF	TGTGCCAGCAGCCAAGAGGCACAGGGCCATGGCTACACCTTC
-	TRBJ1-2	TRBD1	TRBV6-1	CASSEGGRGVGYTF	TGTGCCAGCAGTGAAGGGGGCAGGGGGGTTGGCTACACCTTC
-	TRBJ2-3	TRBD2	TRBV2	CASSATSRLAPYTDTQYF	TGTGCCAGCAGCGCAACATCCCGACTAGCGCCTTACACAGATACGCAGTATTTT
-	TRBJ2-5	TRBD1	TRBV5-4	CASSGEQGAFRETQYF	TGTGCCAGCAGTGGCGAGCAGGGGGCTTTTCGGGAGACCCAGTACTTC
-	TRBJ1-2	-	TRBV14	CASSQNAGRSNYGYTF	TGTGCCAGCAGCCAAAACGCGGGACGATCAAACTATGGCTACACCTTC
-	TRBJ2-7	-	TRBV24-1	CATSDSSTGCYEQYF	TGTGCCACCAGTGACTCCTCGACCGGGTGCTACGAGCAGTACTTC
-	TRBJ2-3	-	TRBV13	CASSSPRTDTQYF	TGTGCCAGCAGCTCCCCTCGCACAGATACGCAGTATTTT
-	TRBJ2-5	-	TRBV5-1	CASTQWGLYQETQYF	TGCGCCAGCACCCAGTGGGGACTCTACCAAGAGACCCAGTACTTC
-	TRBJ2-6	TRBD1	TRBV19	CASSIQGAGANVLTF	TGTGCCAGTAGTATACAGGGGGCTGGGGCCAACGTCCTGACTTTC
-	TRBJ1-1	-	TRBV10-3	CAIQSGTPNTEAFF	TGTGCCATCCAATCCGGGACACCGAACACTGAAGCTTTCTTT
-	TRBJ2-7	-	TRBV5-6	CASSSDGSGAYEQYF	TGTGCCAGCAGCTCGGACGGTTCAGGGGCCTACGAGCAGTACTTC
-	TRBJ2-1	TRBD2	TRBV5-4	CASNPAGGHSSYNEQFF	TGTGCCAGCAACCCAGCGGGGGGCCACAGCTCCTACAATGAGCAGTTCTTC
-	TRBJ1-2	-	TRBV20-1	CSASTGTPVGTF	TGCAGTGCTAGTACAGGGACGCCTGTAGGGACCTTC
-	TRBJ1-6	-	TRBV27	CASSARGAISSSYNSPLHF	TGTGCCAGCAGTGCCCGGGGAGCCATCTCAAGCTCCTATAATTCACCCCTCCACTTT
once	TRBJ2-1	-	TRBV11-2	CASSPIGTRTYNEQFF	TGTGCCAGCAGTCCGATCGGGACTCGCACCTACAATGAGCAGTTCTTC
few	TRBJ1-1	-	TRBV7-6	CASSLGSDTEAFF	TGTGCCAGCAGCTTAGGCAGCGACACTGAAGCTTTCTTT
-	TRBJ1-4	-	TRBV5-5	CASSIGGGKIGKLFF	TGTGCCAGCAGTATTGGCGGAGGGAAGATAGGAAAACTGTTTTTT
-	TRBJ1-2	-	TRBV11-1	CASSAAGYGYTF	TGTGCCAGCAGCGCCGCGGGCTATGGCTACACCTTC
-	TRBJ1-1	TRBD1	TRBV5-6	CASRRTGTAREAFF	TGTGCCAGCAGAAGGACCGGGACAGCTCGTGAAGCTTTCTTT